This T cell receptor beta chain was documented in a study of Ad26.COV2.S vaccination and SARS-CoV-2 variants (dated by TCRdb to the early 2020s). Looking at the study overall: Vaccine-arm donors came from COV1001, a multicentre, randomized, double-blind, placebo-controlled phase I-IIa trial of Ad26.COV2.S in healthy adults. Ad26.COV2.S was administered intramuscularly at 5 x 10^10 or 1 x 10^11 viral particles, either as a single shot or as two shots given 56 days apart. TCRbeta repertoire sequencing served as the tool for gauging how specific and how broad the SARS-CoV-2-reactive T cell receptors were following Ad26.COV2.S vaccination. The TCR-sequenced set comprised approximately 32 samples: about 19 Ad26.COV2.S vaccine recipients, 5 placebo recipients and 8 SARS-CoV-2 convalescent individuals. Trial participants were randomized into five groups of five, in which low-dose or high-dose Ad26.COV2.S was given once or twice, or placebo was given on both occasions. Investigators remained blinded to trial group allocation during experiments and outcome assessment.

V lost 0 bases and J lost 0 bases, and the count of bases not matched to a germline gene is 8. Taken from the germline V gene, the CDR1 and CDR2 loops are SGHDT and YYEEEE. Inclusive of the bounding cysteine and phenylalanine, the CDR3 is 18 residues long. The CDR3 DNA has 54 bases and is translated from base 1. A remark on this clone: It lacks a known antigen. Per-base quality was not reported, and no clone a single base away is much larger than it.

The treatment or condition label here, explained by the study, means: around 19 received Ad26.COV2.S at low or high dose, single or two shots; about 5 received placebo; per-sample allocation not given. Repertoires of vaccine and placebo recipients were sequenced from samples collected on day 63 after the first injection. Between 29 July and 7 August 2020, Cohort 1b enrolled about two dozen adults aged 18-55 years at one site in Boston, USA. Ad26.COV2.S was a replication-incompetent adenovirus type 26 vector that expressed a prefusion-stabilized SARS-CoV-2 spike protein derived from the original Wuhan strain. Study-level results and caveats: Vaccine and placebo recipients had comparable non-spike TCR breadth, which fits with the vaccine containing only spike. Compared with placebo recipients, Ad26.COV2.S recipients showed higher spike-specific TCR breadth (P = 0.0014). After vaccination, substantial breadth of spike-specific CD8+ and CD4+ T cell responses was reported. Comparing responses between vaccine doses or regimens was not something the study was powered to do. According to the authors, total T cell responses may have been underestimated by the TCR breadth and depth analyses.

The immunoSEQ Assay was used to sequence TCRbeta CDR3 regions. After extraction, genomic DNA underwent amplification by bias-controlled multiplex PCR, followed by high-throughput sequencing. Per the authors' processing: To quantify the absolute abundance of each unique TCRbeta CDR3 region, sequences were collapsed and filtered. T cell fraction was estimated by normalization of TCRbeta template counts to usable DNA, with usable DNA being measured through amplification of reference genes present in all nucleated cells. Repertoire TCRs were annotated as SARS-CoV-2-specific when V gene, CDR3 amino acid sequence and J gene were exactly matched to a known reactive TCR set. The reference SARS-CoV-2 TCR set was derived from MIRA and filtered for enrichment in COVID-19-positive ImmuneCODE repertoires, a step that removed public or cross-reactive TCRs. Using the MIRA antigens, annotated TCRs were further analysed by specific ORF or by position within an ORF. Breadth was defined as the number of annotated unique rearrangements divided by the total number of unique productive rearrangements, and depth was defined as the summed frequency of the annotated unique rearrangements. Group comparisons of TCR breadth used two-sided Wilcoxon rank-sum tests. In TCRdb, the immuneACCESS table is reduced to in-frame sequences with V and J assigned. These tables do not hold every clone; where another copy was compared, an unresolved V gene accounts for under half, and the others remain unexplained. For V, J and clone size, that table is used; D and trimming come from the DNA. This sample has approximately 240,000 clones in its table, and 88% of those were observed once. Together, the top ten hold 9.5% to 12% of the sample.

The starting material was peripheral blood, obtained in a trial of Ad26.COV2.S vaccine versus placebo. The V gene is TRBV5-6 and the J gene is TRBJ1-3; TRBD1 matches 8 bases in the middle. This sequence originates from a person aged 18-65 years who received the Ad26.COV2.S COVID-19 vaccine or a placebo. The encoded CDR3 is CASSLDVAGGISGNTIYF. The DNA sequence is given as TGTGCCAGCAGCTTGGATGTCGCAGGGGGCATCTCTGGAAACACCATATATTTT. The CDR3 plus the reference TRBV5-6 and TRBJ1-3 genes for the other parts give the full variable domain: DAGVTQSPTHLIKTRGQQVTLRCSPKSGHDTVSWYQQALGQGPQFIFQYYEEEERQRGNFPDRFSGHQFPNYSSELNVNALLLGDSALYLCASSLDVAGGISGNTIYFGEGSWLTVV.